This T cell receptor (beta chain) came from a study of T cell responses to AZD1222 COVID-19 vaccine. General study points: Sampled repertoires all dated from after the peak T cell response. Possibly, clonal diversity was underestimated; donors were largely white British and included more females. Following two doses of AZD1222, Spike-specific TCR breadth and depth rose.

Unmatched junction bases numbered 4, after V lost 0 bases and J lost 5 bases. The CDR3 has 14 amino acids. Germline V gives CDR1 SGHNT, CDR2 YYREEE (reference sequence). This clone turned up a few times. Antigen: not known. Sequenced by immunoSEQ multiplex PCR; TCRdb stores in-frame clones only, minus some. The sample has about 170,000 clones, roughly 89% seen once. The chain links TRBV5-4 to TRBJ2-7; TRBD2 agrees at 8 bases. Sequenced material: peripheral blood, taken on day 0 of AZD1222 vaccination. The receptor comes from an adult in good health. Here the CDR3 DNA reads TGTGCCAGCAGCTTGGTCGGGAGGGCCGACGAGCAGTACTTC. As protein: CASSLVGRADEQYF.